The 27 T cell receptor beta chains in this list originate from one sample, sequenced in a study of T cells in Graves' hyperthyroidism and ophthalmopathy. RNA transcripts provided the source from which TCR beta CDR3 regions were amplified. The TCR CDR3 was amplified in a first-round RT-PCR using the HTBI primer set. One entry per CDR3 protein results from TCRdb running MiXCR on the multiplex PCR reads. The sample holds 200,000 to 250,000 distinct CDR3 sequences, roughly 22% seen once. Sequencing input: blood. The receptor set was obtained from a woman between 35 and 50 years old with Graves' ophthalmopathy.

The chain employs TRBV12-3 or TRBV12-4 and TRBJ2-4; D is undetermined. There are 14 residues in the CDR3. V was cut by 6 bases and J by 7 bases, with 16 bases left in between. The CDR3 is CASSPTVLRNIQYF. The DNA of the CDR3 is TGTGCCAGCAGCCCGACGGTCCTAAGGAACATTCAGTACTTC.

This clonotype was recorded at least ten times. This chain uses TRBV28 with TRBJ2-7; maybe TRBD2 (7 bases). V was clipped by 2 bases and J by 0 bases, with 11 bases between them. The CDR3 has 15 amino acids. The V gene's germline CDR1 is MDHEN and CDR2 SYDVKM. The CDR3 DNA follows: TGTGCCAGCAGTTTACGGGGGGCGCGCTCCTACGAGCAGTACTTC. It specifies CASSLRGARSYEQYF. Complete variable domain (other parts from reference TRBV28 and TRBJ2-7): DVKVTQSSRYLVKRTGEKVFLECVQDMDHENMFWYRQDPGLGLRLIYFSYDVKMKEKGDIPEGYSVSREKKERFSLILESASTNQTSMYLCASSLRGARSYEQYFGPGTRLTVT.

The CDR3 DNA sequence: TGCAGTGCTAGGAGGGATGGGCGTCAAACTGAAGCTTTCTTT. Amino acids: CSARRDGRQTEAFF. This chain links TRBV20-1 with TRBJ1-1; D ambiguous. The germline gives CDR1 DFQATT, CDR2 SNEGSKA (reference sequence). The V end lost 3 bases, the J end lost 5 bases, and 16 bases lay between the germline ends. CDR3 length: 14 residues.

This chain connects TRBV6-1 to TRBJ2-7; D is ambiguous. Germline V CDR1 and CDR2: MNHNS, SASEGT. The CDR3 is made up of 13 amino acids. Trimming stripped 6 bases from V and 6 bases from J, with 15 bases between. This chain's CDR3 is CASRPFLLGEQYF. Here the CDR3 DNA reads TGTGCCAGCAGGCCCTTTTTGTTGGGCGAGCAGTACTTC.

This clonotype was seen ten or more times. This chain joins TRBV5-1 and TRBJ2-5; a weak D match, TRBD1 (6 bases). Germline lookup yields CDR1 SGHRS and CDR2 YFSETQ. CDR3 size: 18 residues. The V end was cut by 3 bases, the J end by 3 bases, with 24 bases between. CDR3 nucleotides: TGCGCCAGCAGCTCGGCCAGGGGTGGGTCACAAAAGGAAGAGACCCAGTACTTC. This sequence encodes CASSSARGGSQKEETQYF.

The chain couples TRBV6-1 to TRBJ1-1; D not resolved. This CDR3 spans 13 amino acids. V lost 9 bases and J 5 bases, leaving 16 bases between the germline ends. Germline loops: CDR1 MNHNS, CDR2 SASEGT. CDR3 nucleotides: TGTGCCAGTTCCGGAGTTTTCGATACTGAAGCTTTCTTT. This codes for CASSGVFDTEAFF.

This clonotype was observed many times. The chain employs TRBV5-1 and TRBJ1-2; D may be TRBD1 (5 bases). V lost 4 bases and J 2 bases, leaving 9 bases between the germline ends. CDR1 is SGHRS, CDR2 YFSETQ, per germline. This CDR3 contains 13 residues. The CDR3 region is CASSGEGNYGYTF. The DNA of the CDR3 is TGCGCCAGCAGCGGGGAGGGGAACTATGGCTACACCTTC.

In this sample, this clonotype turned up many times. V usage is TRBV7-8 and J usage is TRBJ2-5; 11 bases match TRBD2. Trimming at V came to 0 bases and at J to 7 bases, leaving 4 bases not matched to a gene. Germline lookup yields CDR1 SGHVS and CDR2 FQNEAQ. This CDR3 is built from 15 residues. The CDR3 protein is CASSLASGGEGTQYF. CDR3 in DNA: TGTGCCAGCAGCTTAGCTAGCGGGGGGGAGGGGACCCAGTACTTC.

This clonotype showed up many times. J is TRBJ1-1 and V is TRBV6-1, with 8 bases that match TRBD1. The CDR3 loop spans 17 amino acids. The J segment lost 0 bases and the V segment lost 1 base, leaving 7 bases of the junction unmatched. Germline lookup yields CDR1 MNHNS and CDR2 SASEGT. The CDR3 nucleotides read TGTGCCAGCAGTGAAGGGGCAGGGGGCCTGATGAACACTGAAGCTTTCTTT. As protein: CASSEGAGGLMNTEAFF.

This clonotype was detected many times. The germline gene is not matched at one end of the junction; a read error may be the cause. The J gene is TRBJ2-5, the V gene TRBV4-1; no clear D. CDR1 and CDR2 (germline): MGHRA, YSYEKL. There are 14 residues in the CDR3. The CDR3 DNA sequence: TGCGTCAGCAGCCGGACCCTGGTTGTGGAGACCCAGTACTTC. This codes for CVSSRTLVVETQYF.

This clonotype was picked up many times. V and J are TRBV3-1 and TRBJ1-1, with D possibly TRBD1 on 6 matching bases. V was clipped by 6 bases and J by 0 bases, with 11 bases between them. This CDR3 region has 14 residues. Looked up from germline, CDR1 is LGHDT and CDR2 is YNNKEL (reference sequence). In nucleotides, the CDR3 is TGTGCCAGCAGACGGGACACGTTGAACACTGAAGCTTTCTTT. It codes for CASRRDTLNTEAFF.

This clonotype has at least ten counts. The genes are TRBV4-1 and TRBJ2-7, with 7 bases identical to TRBD2. The CDR3 has 14 amino acids. The trim removed 3 bases at V and 2 bases at J, leaving 4 bases unmatched. Germline lookup yields CDR1 MGHRA and CDR2 YSYEKL. Here the CDR3 DNA reads TGCGCCAGCAGCCACACCGGGACTACCTACGAGCAGTACTTC. It translates to CASSHTGTTYEQYF.

This clonotype was detected many times. CDR3 bases: TGTGCCAGCAGTTTAGAGGGACAGGGCTTGGTAGCGGAAGGGGAGTACGAGCAGTACTTC. This encodes CASSLEGQGLVAEGEYEQYF. The gene calls are TRBV28 and TRBJ2-7; the match to TRBD1 covers 9 bases. The CDR3 is 20 residues long. Germline V gene data show CDR1 as MDHEN and CDR2 as SYDVKM. V lost 2 bases, J lost 4 bases, and 21 bases stayed unmatched. Variable domain in full (rest from reference TRBV28 and TRBJ2-7): DVKVTQSSRYLVKRTGEKVFLECVQDMDHENMFWYRQDPGLGLRLIYFSYDVKMKEKGDIPEGYSVSREKKERFSLILESASTNQTSMYLCASSLEGQGLVAEGEYEQYFGPGTRLTVT.

This clonotype has ten or more counts. The chain couples TRBV29-1 to TRBJ2-2; 7 positions agree with TRBD2. V lost 6 bases and J lost 0; bases outside the gene matches: 10. The CDR3 contains 16 residues. From germline, CDR1 is SQVTM and CDR2 ANQGSEA. The CDR3 DNA reads as TGCAGCGTCCAAGGGAGGGCATACACGAACACCGGGGAGCTGTTTTTT. It translates to CSVQGRAYTNTGELFF.

The J gene is TRBJ2-2, the V gene TRBV19, with D tentatively TRBD1 or TRBD2 (7 bases each). From germline, CDR1 is LNHDA and CDR2 SQIVND (reference sequence). V dropped 3 bases and J dropped 5 bases, with 13 bases sitting between them. The CDR3 sequence is 15 residues long. In DNA, the CDR3 is TGTGCCAGTAGTATGCGCCAGGGGGGGACCGGGGAGCTGTTTTTT. Protein product: CASSMRQGGTGELFF. The full variable domain, in which reference TRBV19 and TRBJ2-2 provide the parts outside the CDR3, is DGGITQSPKYLFRKEGQNVTLSCEQNLNHDAMYWYRQDPGQGLRLIYYSQIVNDFQKGDIAEGYSVSREKKESFPLTVTSAQKNPTAFYLCASSMRQGGTGELFFGEGSRLTVL.

The table lists this clonotype with many counts. The chain has TRBV28 and TRBJ1-5; no reliable D call. V lost 4 bases and J lost 0, with 7 bases in between. CDR1 is MDHEN and CDR2 is SYDVKM in the germline V gene. The CDR3 is 14 amino acids. DNA of the CDR3: TGTGCCAGCAGTTCCCTTAATAGCAATCAGCCCCAGCATTTT. This codes for CASSSLNSNQPQHF.

There are many counts of this clonotype. The chain links TRBV6-2 or TRBV6-3 to TRBJ2-3, with D perhaps matching TRBD1 (6 bases). This CDR3 region has 17 residues. The germline V gene has CDR1 MNHEY and CDR2 SVGEGT. The V end was cut by 0 bases, the J end by 2 bases, with 15 bases between. For the CDR3, the DNA is TGTGCCAGCAGTTACTCGGTTCAGGGGTCCCCCACAGATACGCAGTATTTT. This codes for CASSYSVQGSPTDTQYF.

This clonotype was observed at least ten times. This chain connects TRBV24-1 to TRBJ1-1; TRBD1 aligns across 9 bases. J was trimmed by 1 base and V by 7 bases; bases with no gene match: 3. CDR3 length: 14 amino acids. CDR1 is KGHDR, CDR2 SFDVKD, per germline. The chain's CDR3 is CATRGQGKNTEAFF. The CDR3 coding sequence is TGTGCCACCAGAGGACAGGGGAAGAACACTGAAGCTTTCTTT.

This clonotype was seen ten or more times. A read error is possible here, since a much larger clone lies one base away. The DNA is omitted, as the CDR3 cannot be located on it reliably, and the CDR3 follows TCRdb's listing. The CDR3 spells CASSSSGQQGQPQHF. The V gene is TRBV5-1, the J gene TRBJ1-5; TRBD1 reflects the table's D call only, with no check against the DNA. The CDR3 totals 15 residues, both ends included. Germline assignment: CDR1 SGHRS and CDR2 YFSETQ.

This chain connects TRBV7-8 to TRBJ1-2; TRBD1 matches at 10 bases. The CDR3 is made up of 14 amino acids. Germline CDR1 SGHVS, CDR2 FQNEAQ. V trimming: 3 bases; J trimming: 8 bases; junction bases outside the gene matches: 6. The CDR3 DNA sequence: TGTGCCAGCAGCTTGGACAGGGGGAAGGAGGGCTACACCTTC. Protein sequence: CASSLDRGKEGYTF.

This clonotype has ten or more counts. J is TRBJ2-7 and V is TRBV3-1; D might be TRBD1 or TRBD2, each matching 5 bases. V lost 0 bases to trimming and J lost 7 bases, with 16 bases between them. The CDR3 has 15 amino acids. Germline CDR1 and CDR2: LGHDT and YNNKEL (reference sequence). This CDR3 reads CASSQDPAGAREQYF. DNA for the CDR3: TGTGCCAGCAGCCAAGATCCCGCCGGGGCTCGGGAGCAGTACTTC.

This clonotype was counted between two and nine times. V usage is TRBV30 and J usage is TRBJ2-7; 7 nucleotides line up with TRBD2. Germline CDR1 GTSNPN, CDR2 SVGIG (reference sequence). This CDR3 is 15 amino acids long. V lost 0 bases, J lost 2 bases, and 7 bases stayed unmatched. CDR3 in amino acids: CAWSVRSSGAYEQYF. DNA of the CDR3: TGTGCCTGGAGTGTACGTTCTAGCGGCGCCTACGAGCAGTACTTC.

This clonotype occurred many times. The chain couples TRBV5-1 to TRBJ1-1; 7 nucleotides match TRBD1. From germline, CDR1 is SGHRS and CDR2 YFSETQ. The CDR3 is 13 residues long. Trimming took 3 bases from V and 4 from J; bases not matched to a gene: 3. CDR3 amino acids: CASSSGTATEAFF. The CDR3 DNA is TGCGCCAGCAGCTCCGGGACAGCCACTGAAGCTTTCTTT.

This clonotype was picked up a small number of times. The CDR3 region is CASSESDDVYEQYF. DNA for the CDR3: TGTGCCAGCAGCGAGTCGGACGATGTCTACGAGCAGTACTTC. The chain joins TRBV7-2 to TRBJ2-7; the D is unclear. Germline V gene lookup returns CDR1 SGHTA and CDR2 FQGNSA. V was trimmed by 5 bases and J by 3 bases, leaving 14 bases between them. The CDR3 runs 14 residues. The whole variable domain, remainder taken from reference TRBV7-2 and TRBJ2-7, is GAGVSQSPSNKVTEKGKDVELRCDPISGHTALYWYRQSLGQGLEFLIYFQGNSAPDKSGLPSDRFSAERTGGSVSTLTIQRTQQEDSAVYLCASSESDDVYEQYFGPGTRLTVT.

This clonotype appeared a few times. J is TRBJ2-5 and V is TRBV28, with D uncertain. Germline CDR1 reads MDHEN; CDR2 reads SYDVKM. The CDR3 length is 14 residues. V lost 6 bases, J lost 0 bases, and 11 bases lay in between. The CDR3 reads CASSSPRYQETQYF. The CDR3 DNA reads as TGTGCCAGCAGCTCCCCCCGCTACCAAGAGACCCAGTACTTC.

This clonotype was seen repeatedly, ten times or more. The V and J genes are TRBV28 and TRBJ2-2, with D possibly TRBD2 on 6 matching bases. The CDR3 runs to 17 residues. V lost 3 bases and J 7 bases, leaving 21 bases between the germline ends. The germline CDR1 and CDR2 sequences are MDHEN and SYDVKM. The CDR3, as DNA: TGTGCCAGCAGTTTCCCTCCGCGTGTGGGAGGATTCGGGGAGCTGTTTTTT. Translation: CASSFPPRVGGFGELFF.

This clonotype was counted ten times or more. The rearrangement joins TRBV12-3 or TRBV12-4 to TRBJ2-4; D gene uncertain. This CDR3 is 12 amino acids long. V was shortened by 2 bases and J by 11 bases, with 10 bases between the two germline ends. For the CDR3, the DNA is TGTGCCAGCAGTTTACAAGGGTCTTTTCAGTACTTC. This translates into CASSLQGSFQYF.